This entry features one TCR beta chain sequence. These data come from a study of PD-L1 blockade in urothelial cancer. Study overall: Blood drawn 3 weeks (second dose) and 6 weeks after treatment start was analyzed.

The CDR3 spans 11 residues. Trimming pared 6 bases from V and 11 bases from J, leaving 13 bases between. Germline V gene lookup returns CDR1 MDHEN and CDR2 SYDVKM. The number of samples from each patient was between 1 and 8, taken pretreatment and on-treatment. The method was immunoSEQ multiplex PCR; TCRdb's version includes in-frame clones alone and lacks a portion of them. The table has under 90,000 clones, more than 85% seen once; the top ten hold 8% to 10%. This TCR derives from a man in his fifties or sixties with urothelial cancer. This specimen consisted of PBMCs, obtained around atezolizumab (anti-PD-L1) treatment. The chain is built from TRBV28 and TRBJ1-2; D unclear. CDR3 sequence reads: CASSSVGRYTF. DNA for the CDR3: TGTGCCAGCAGCTCGGTCGGGAGGTACACCTTC.